The text below deals with one TCR beta chain. This sample was included in a study of OX40 agonist ivuxolimab in advanced cancers. The data were produced by immunoSEQ multiplex PCR, yet TCRdb's version contains in-frame clones alone and is incomplete. The table lists roughly 24,000 clones, 84% of them singletons. The CDR3 runs 15 residues. CDR1 is SGDLS, CDR2 YYNGEE, per germline. Trimming stripped 0 bases from V and 3 bases from J, with 9 bases between. The receptor comes from an adult with an advanced solid tumor such as melanoma, head and neck, liver or kidney cancer. The specimen comprised CD4+ or CD8+ T cells sorted from blood, sampled in a trial of the OX40 agonist ivuxolimab. V gene TRBV9 combines with J gene TRBJ2-2; D tentatively reads TRBD1 or TRBD2 (6 bases each). The CDR3 sequence: CASSVGGAHTGELFF. In DNA form, the CDR3 reads TGTGCCAGCAGCGTAGGGGGGGCACACACCGGGGAGCTGTTTTTT.